This is a list of T cell receptor beta chains from one sample in a study of technical replicates of blood from a handful of donors. Method: immunoSEQ multiplex PCR; TCRdb's copy keeps in-frame clones and lacks some. This table has around 72,000 clones, approximately 91% appearing once. Input material: PBMCs. Receptor source: a human donor in good health. Some clones in this sample may be carry-over from other donors' samples. Each CDR3 is given with its conserved first and last residue. The D gene is left open where the match is weak. The size field is filled for only some rows; it gives once, few, many or a size class.

V	D	J	size	CDR3	DNA
TRBV27	-	TRBJ2-3	once	CASRFTYTDTQYF	TGTGCCAGCAGATTCACCTACACAGATACGCAGTATTTT
TRBV9	TRBD1	TRBJ1-2	once	CASSVEAGGWYGYTF	TGTGCCAGCAGCGTAGAAGCAGGGGGTTGGTATGGCTACACCTTC
TRBV10-3	-	TRBJ2-5	-	CAISDFSAQETQYF	TGTGCCATCAGTGATTTCAGCGCACAAGAGACCCAGTACTTC
TRBV9	TRBD2	TRBJ2-1	-	CASSVSGTSGNYEQFF	TGTGCCAGCAGCGTATCCGGGACTAGCGGGAATTATGAGCAGTTCTTC
TRBV11-2	-	TRBJ1-3	-	CASSLQYSGNTIYF	TGTGCCAGCAGCCTACAGTACTCTGGAAACACCATATATTTT
TRBV10-3	TRBD2	TRBJ2-1	-	CAISDTGLAGVRENEQFF	TGTGCCATCAGTGATACAGGTCTAGCGGGAGTAAGGGAGAATGAGCAGTTCTTC
TRBV7-6	-	TRBJ2-1	few	CASSRREYPNEQFF	TGTGCCAGCAGCCGGCGGGAATATCCCAATGAGCAGTTCTTC
TRBV12-5	-	TRBJ1-3	-	CASGLVQGRAGNTIYF	TGTGCTAGTGGTTTGGTACAAGGCAGGGCTGGAAACACCATATATTTT
TRBV6-4	TRBD2	TRBJ2-1	-	CASSDSGLAGPNEQFF	TGTGCCAGCAGTGACTCGGGGCTAGCGGGTCCCAATGAGCAGTTCTTC
TRBV29-1	-	TRBJ2-2	-	CSVEPESGELFF	TGCAGCGTTGAACCGGAGTCCGGGGAGCTGTTTTTT
TRBV7-2	TRBD2	TRBJ2-5	-	CASSLGGGVETQYF	TGTGCCAGCAGCTTGGGCGGGGGGGTTGAGACCCAGTACTTC
TRBV29-1	-	TRBJ2-3	-	CSVENPPGGYTDTQYF	TGCAGCGTTGAGAATCCCCCGGGGGGCTACACAGATACGCAGTATTTT
TRBV9	-	TRBJ2-4	-	CASSPTGTFSGVYF	TGTGCCAGCAGCCCAACCGGGACTTTCTCTGGGGTATACTTC
TRBV6-6	-	TRBJ2-7	once	CASSLASGIFEQYF	TGTGCCAGCAGTTTAGCCTCCGGGATATTCGAGCAGTACTTC
TRBV30	-	TRBJ2-6	-	CAWWRAGTSGANVLTF	TGTGCCTGGTGGAGGGCAGGAACCTCTGGGGCCAACGTCCTGACTTTC
TRBV7-2	-	TRBJ1-4	-	CASSSSGLEKLFF	TGTGCCAGCAGCTCCTCAGGGCTCGAAAAACTGTTTTTT
TRBV9	TRBD2	TRBJ2-5	-	CASSVGASGVQETQYF	TGTGCCAGCAGCGTTGGGGCTAGCGGGGTCCAAGAGACCCAGTACTTC
TRBV5-1	TRBD1	TRBJ2-6	-	CASSLQGARSGANVLTF	TGCGCCAGCAGCTTACAGGGGGCCCGCTCTGGGGCCAACGTCCTGACTTTC
TRBV7-9	-	TRBJ2-1	-	CASSFIRSDEQFF	TGTGCCAGCAGCTTCATCAGAAGCGATGAGCAGTTCTTC
TRBV7-9	-	TRBJ1-1	once	CASSLKGLDTEAFF	TGTGCCAGCAGCTTGAAGGGACTGGACACTGAAGCTTTCTTT
TRBV2	TRBD2	TRBJ2-7	-	CASTFSGRVTSYEQYF	TGTGCCAGCACCTTTAGCGGGAGGGTTACCTCCTACGAGCAGTACTTC
TRBV2	-	TRBJ2-2	-	CASCGGGTGELFF	TGTGCCAGCTGTGGCGGCGGGACCGGGGAGCTGTTTTTT
TRBV14	TRBD2	TRBJ2-7	-	CASSQQAGRAGEQYF	TGTGCCAGCAGCCAACAAGCCGGGAGGGCGGGTGAGCAGTACTTC
TRBV30	-	TRBJ2-7	-	CAWSVRAYEQYF	TGTGCCTGGAGTGTACGAGCATACGAGCAGTACTTC
TRBV7-3	-	TRBJ2-2	-	CASSLMQRDTGELFF	TGTGCCAGCAGCTTAATGCAGCGGGACACCGGGGAGCTGTTTTTT
TRBV7-9	-	TRBJ2-1	-	CASSLRVSYNEQFF	TGTGCCAGCAGCTTACGAGTTTCCTACAATGAGCAGTTCTTC
TRBV4-3	TRBD2	TRBJ2-7	once	CASSQDRGLAGRNYEQYF	TGCGCCAGCAGCCAAGATAGGGGACTAGCGGGACGTAATTACGAGCAGTACTTC
TRBV10-3	-	TRBJ1-1	-	CAIGEAKTNTEAFF	TGTGCCATCGGGGAGGCAAAGACGAACACTGAAGCTTTCTTT
TRBV30	-	TRBJ2-1	once	CAWRATRSQFF	TGTGCCTGGAGGGCAACTAGATCTCAGTTCTTC
TRBV10-3	-	TRBJ1-2	-	CAISEWRDSNYGYTF	TGTGCCATCAGTGAGTGGAGGGATTCTAACTATGGCTACACCTTC
TRBV10-3	-	TRBJ1-5	once	CAISESGGGGRSNQPQHF	TGTGCCATCAGTGAGTCAGGAGGGGGGGGAAGGAGCAATCAGCCCCAGCATTTT
TRBV20-1	-	TRBJ2-7	-	CSARGSREQYF	TGCAGTGCTAGAGGGAGCCGCGAGCAGTACTTC
TRBV7-6	TRBD1	TRBJ1-1	-	CASTSGTGFTNTEAFF	TGTGCCAGCACCTCGGGGACAGGGTTTACGAACACTGAAGCTTTCTTT
TRBV6-1	-	TRBJ2-1	-	CASSESLAPYNEQFF	TGTGCCAGCAGTGAATCGCTAGCTCCCTACAATGAGCAGTTCTTC